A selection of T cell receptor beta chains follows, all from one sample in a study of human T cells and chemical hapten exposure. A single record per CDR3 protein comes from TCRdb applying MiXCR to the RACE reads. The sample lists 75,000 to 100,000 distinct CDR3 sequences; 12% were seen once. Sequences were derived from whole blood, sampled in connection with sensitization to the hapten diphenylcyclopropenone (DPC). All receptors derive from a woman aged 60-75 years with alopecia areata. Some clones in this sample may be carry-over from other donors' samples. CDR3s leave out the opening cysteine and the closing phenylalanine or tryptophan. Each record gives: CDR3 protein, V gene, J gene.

CDR3 protein: SVEVATSAPGELF; V gene: TRBV29-1; J gene: TRBJ1-4
CDR3 protein: SASWEGGDRAQASHAGELF; V gene: TRBV20-1; J gene: TRBJ2-2
CDR3 protein: AWDLKGAAEAF; V gene: TRBV30; J gene: TRBJ1-1
CDR3 protein: ASRTATGASYEQY; V gene: TRBV27; J gene: TRBJ2-7
CDR3 protein: ASRRPATIYEQY; V gene: TRBV6-2/TRBV6-3; J gene: TRBJ2-7
CDR3 protein: ASSLSGGSGGTEQF; V gene: TRBV7-6; J gene: TRBJ2-1
CDR3 protein: ASSPSGGGSYNEQF; V gene: TRBV5-4; J gene: TRBJ2-1
CDR3 protein: ATSQYTGELF; V gene: TRBV24-1; J gene: TRBJ2-2
CDR3 protein: ASSVAYGVGAGYEQY; V gene: TRBV9; J gene: TRBJ2-7
CDR3 protein: ASSLFQSYGYT; V gene: TRBV5-1; J gene: TRBJ1-2
CDR3 protein: ASSFSFGGSWNEQF; V gene: TRBV7-2; J gene: TRBJ2-1
CDR3 protein: SVEVVERDTQY; V gene: TRBV29-1; J gene: TRBJ2-3
CDR3 protein: ASSIAGGPKAYNEQF; V gene: TRBV19; J gene: TRBJ2-1
CDR3 protein: ASADEKLF; V gene: TRBV28; J gene: TRBJ1-4
CDR3 protein: ASRQGDTEAF; V gene: TRBV3-1; J gene: TRBJ1-1
CDR3 protein: ASSLASGVINEQF; V gene: TRBV7-2; J gene: TRBJ2-1
CDR3 protein: SVAVNEKLF; V gene: TRBV29-1; J gene: TRBJ1-4
CDR3 protein: SVADRYNQPQH; V gene: TRBV29-1; J gene: TRBJ1-5
CDR3 protein: ASSLQGESYNEQF; V gene: TRBV7-2; J gene: TRBJ2-1
CDR3 protein: ASSHQGVLNYGYT; V gene: TRBV3-1; J gene: TRBJ1-2
CDR3 protein: ASSSRADTQY; V gene: TRBV11-3; J gene: TRBJ2-3
CDR3 protein: ASTSPHPGQHEQY; V gene: TRBV7-9; J gene: TRBJ2-7
CDR3 protein: ASSPGQQAGNQPQH; V gene: TRBV12-3/TRBV12-4; J gene: TRBJ1-5
CDR3 protein: ASSTGTGDKFYGYT; V gene: TRBV6-1; J gene: TRBJ1-2
CDR3 protein: ASSSSGLHQETQY; V gene: TRBV7-2; J gene: TRBJ2-5
CDR3 protein: ASSRQSNYEQY; V gene: TRBV19; J gene: TRBJ2-7
CDR3 protein: ASSAQGLEQY; V gene: TRBV7-9; J gene: TRBJ2-7
CDR3 protein: ASSPESAGLSGANVLT; V gene: TRBV18; J gene: TRBJ2-6
CDR3 protein: SARVQASTDTQY; V gene: TRBV20-1; J gene: TRBJ2-3
CDR3 protein: ATSDPGNTGELF; V gene: TRBV24-1; J gene: TRBJ2-2
CDR3 protein: ASSQQDRTAQY; V gene: TRBV9; J gene: TRBJ2-5
CDR3 protein: ASSGRQGNSPLH; V gene: TRBV6-1; J gene: TRBJ1-6
CDR3 protein: ASSISRGPGTEAF; V gene: TRBV7-6; J gene: TRBJ1-1
CDR3 protein: AWNMRAEDQPQH; V gene: TRBV30; J gene: TRBJ1-5
CDR3 protein: ASSQVEGQTEAF; V gene: TRBV3-1; J gene: TRBJ1-1
CDR3 protein: SARAGTLVGKLF; V gene: TRBV20-1; J gene: TRBJ1-4
CDR3 protein: ASSLVVTTDYGYT; V gene: TRBV7-2; J gene: TRBJ1-2
CDR3 protein: ASSLAGAAFEQY; V gene: TRBV11-2; J gene: TRBJ2-7
CDR3 protein: ASSLAGGAEETQY; V gene: TRBV5-1; J gene: TRBJ2-5
CDR3 protein: ASSQVLAAEQF; V gene: TRBV3-1; J gene: TRBJ2-1
CDR3 protein: ASSMLNTGELF; V gene: TRBV19; J gene: TRBJ2-2
CDR3 protein: ASSLFGSAGGYT; V gene: TRBV7-3; J gene: TRBJ1-2
CDR3 protein: SARAHTGGGYEQY; V gene: TRBV20-1; J gene: TRBJ2-7
CDR3 protein: ASSHDELAGGAYEQY; V gene: TRBV4-1; J gene: TRBJ2-7
CDR3 protein: SASPPRAGPYEQY; V gene: TRBV20-1; J gene: TRBJ2-7
CDR3 protein: ASSLDGQGFLD; V gene: TRBV5-1; J gene: TRBJ2-7
CDR3 protein: ASSYLTTSNQPQH; V gene: TRBV6-6; J gene: TRBJ1-5
CDR3 protein: ASSRAGFSTDTQY; V gene: TRBV7-3; J gene: TRBJ2-3
CDR3 protein: ASSVGLADNEQF; V gene: TRBV9; J gene: TRBJ2-1
CDR3 protein: ASASGGATDTQY; V gene: TRBV28; J gene: TRBJ2-3
CDR3 protein: ASSTQEAHTGELF; V gene: TRBV18; J gene: TRBJ2-2
CDR3 protein: ANTFREKDEAF; V gene: TRBV2; J gene: TRBJ1-1
CDR3 protein: ASSLEFGSALDGELF; V gene: TRBV7-7; J gene: TRBJ2-2
CDR3 protein: ASSRRRFGNQPQH; V gene: TRBV18; J gene: TRBJ1-5
CDR3 protein: ASSERPQYNSPLH; V gene: TRBV6-1; J gene: TRBJ1-6
CDR3 protein: ASTPSGAGYT; V gene: TRBV7-2; J gene: TRBJ1-2
CDR3 protein: AWSPAAGQGEKLF; V gene: TRBV30; J gene: TRBJ1-4
CDR3 protein: SAQLGVGQPQH; V gene: TRBV20-1; J gene: TRBJ1-5
CDR3 protein: ASTTPGIDGAYGYT; V gene: TRBV18; J gene: TRBJ1-2
CDR3 protein: ANRDSGRTEAF; V gene: TRBV12-3/TRBV12-4; J gene: TRBJ1-1